Each of the 21 T cell receptor beta chains below was sequenced from the same sample in a study of spatial heterogeneity in lung cancer. TCRdb re-derived calls from the 5' RACE reads in MiXCR, one entry per CDR3 protein. The repertoire holds roughly 120,000 distinct CDR3 sequences, with about 10% as singletons. Time point defined: blood at routine non-recurrence follow-up after resection. Sample: PBMCs, taken at follow-up. These receptors all come from a female donor with early-stage non-small cell lung cancer.

Ten or more counts support this clonotype. The V and J genes are TRBV6-6 and TRBJ1-1; D uncertain. The V gene lost 4 bases and the J gene lost 4 bases, with 13 bases spanning the gap. The CDR3 loop spans 14 amino acids. Germline CDR1 MNHNY, CDR2 SVGAGI (reference sequence). DNA of the CDR3: TGTGCCAGCAGTTCCCGTCCGGCGGGCACTGAAGCTTTCTTT. Translating it yields CASSSRPAGTEAFF.

There are a few counts of this clonotype. V gene TRBV5-5 combines with J gene TRBJ2-7; TRBD2 is a possible D gene (5 bases). The CDR3 runs to 12 residues. The germline V gene has CDR1 SGHKS and CDR2 YYEKEE (reference sequence). V was pared by 8 bases and J by 7 bases, with 16 bases between. Here the CDR3 DNA reads TGTGCCAGTCCTAGCTGGGAGAATGAGCAGTACGTC. This sequence encodes CASPSWENEQYV.

The chain employs TRBV28 and TRBJ1-6, with D maybe TRBD1 (5 bases). Deletions cut 10 bases from V and 8 bases from J, with 18 bases between. The CDR3 extends over 14 amino acids. Germline CDR1 reads MDHEN; CDR2 reads SYDVKM. The CDR3 is CATSPRLGHSPLHF. In DNA form, the CDR3 reads TGTGCCACCTCACCCAGGCTGGGGCATTCACCCCTCCACTTT.

The V and J genes are TRBV2 and TRBJ2-1; TRBD2 matches at 11 bases. With 7 bases clipped from V and 9 bases from J, the junction kept 5 bases outside the gene matches. CDR1 and CDR2 from the germline V gene are SNHLY and FYNNEI. The CDR3 is made up of 13 amino acids. The CDR3 loop is CASNALAGGEQFF. The CDR3 DNA sequence: TGTGCCAGCAATGCCCTAGCGGGAGGTGAGCAGTTCTTC.

This clonotype was seen only a few times. The chain carries TRBV3-1 and TRBJ1-5, with D uncertain. The germline V gene has CDR1 LGHDT and CDR2 YNNKEL (reference sequence). Trimming removed 3 bases at V and 4 bases at J, with 7 bases between. The CDR3 covers 13 residues. The CDR3 loop is CASSHGGNQPQHF. DNA of the CDR3: TGTGCCAGCAGCCACGGAGGGAATCAGCCCCAGCATTTT.

In its sample, this clonotype was seen a few times. This sequence joins TRBV9 and TRBJ2-2, with D tentatively TRBD1 (6 bases). Germline loops: CDR1 SGDLS, CDR2 YYNGEE. The CDR3 covers 14 residues. Trimming pared 3 bases from V and 2 bases from J, leaving 8 bases between. The CDR3 nucleotides read TGTGCCAGCAGCGCGGACAGAAACACCGGGGAGCTGTTTTTT. Translated: CASSADRNTGELFF. Combining the CDR3 with reference TRBV9 and TRBJ2-2 gives the whole variable domain DSGVTQTPKHLITATGQRVTLRCSPRSGDLSVYWYQQSLDQGLQFLIQYYNGEERAKGNILERFSAQQFPDLHSELNLSSLELGDSALYFCASSADRNTGELFFGEGSRLTVL.

This clonotype has only a few counts. The chain couples TRBV4-2 to TRBJ1-3; a weak D match, TRBD1 (5 bases). Trimming cost V 1 base and J 3 bases, with 13 bases left between them. Per germline, CDR1 LGHNA and CDR2 YNFKEQ. This CDR3 spans 16 amino acids. CDR3: CASSQAPGSDGNTIYF. In nucleotides, the CDR3 is TGTGCCAGCAGCCAAGCCCCAGGGTCAGATGGAAACACCATATATTTT.

The chain combines TRBV9 with TRBJ2-3, with 13 bases fitting TRBD2. Germline CDR1 and CDR2: SGDLS and YYNGEE. The J segment lost 6 bases and the V segment lost 0 bases, leaving 10 bases of the junction unmatched. The CDR3 sequence is 18 residues long. CDR3: CASSVVPTGLAGVDTQYF. Written as DNA, the CDR3 is TGTGCCAGCAGCGTAGTACCCACCGGACTAGCGGGAGTGGATACGCAGTATTTT.

This clonotype was recorded a few times. This sequence joins TRBV7-9 and TRBJ2-3; 8 nucleotides agree with TRBD2. Germline CDR1 SEHNR, CDR2 FQNEAQ (reference sequence). V lost 5 bases and J lost 6; bases outside the gene matches: 10. This CDR3 region has 15 residues. CDR3: CASSPPATSVDTQYF. CDR3 nucleotides: TGTGCCAGCAGCCCCCCTGCGACTAGCGTGGATACGCAGTATTTT. The full variable domain, with the rest looked up from reference TRBV7-9 and TRBJ2-3, is DTGVSQNPRHKITKRGQNVTFRCDPISEHNRLYWYRQTLGQGPEFLTYFQNEAQLEKSRLLSDRFSAERPKGSFSTLEIQRTEQGDSAMYLCASSPPATSVDTQYFGPGTRLTVL.

The CDR3 DNA reads TGCGCCAGCAGCTCTACCTCCAGACAGGGAAAACTGTTTTTT. Translated: CASSSTSRQGKLFF. The rearrangement uses TRBV4-3 and TRBJ1-4; 7 bases are shared with TRBD1. V lost 5 bases and J lost 10; bases outside the gene matches: 10. This CDR3 region has 14 residues. Germline values: CDR1 LGHNA, CDR2 YSLEER.

This clonotype has just a few counts. The V call is TRBV6-5, the J call TRBJ2-3; no reliable D call. V gave up 1 base and J gave up 6 bases, with 11 bases separating them. CDR1 and CDR2 (germline): MNHEY, SVGAGI. This CDR3 region has 14 residues. The CDR3 loop reads CASSYYGSRDTQYF. Here the CDR3 DNA reads TGTGCCAGCAGTTACTATGGATCGAGGGATACGCAGTATTTT.

This clonotype has at least ten counts. The chain carries TRBV3-1 and TRBJ2-1; 8 bases line up with TRBD2. Trimming cost V 5 bases and J 0 bases; bases outside gene matches: 6. This CDR3 has 16 amino acids. Germline-derived CDR1 and CDR2 are LGHDT and YNNKEL (reference sequence). CDR3 nucleotide sequence: TGTGCCAGCAGCACCCGCGGGAGGAACTCCTACAATGAGCAGTTCTTC. Translated, it gives CASSTRGRNSYNEQFF.

A few counts support this clonotype. The CDR3 ends on some other residue instead of the conserved phenylalanine or tryptophan, so this is likely a read error. The limits of the CDR3 on the DNA are not certain, so only TCRdb's listed CDR3 is given. This chain links TRBV27 with TRBJ1-1; the D segment call TRBD1 is taken from the table without a DNA check. The CDR3 spans 10 residues, counting both ends. Per germline, CDR1 MNHEY and CDR2 SMNVEV (reference sequence). CDR3 amino acids: CASSSTGQTE.

This clonotype was observed a few times. The chain employs TRBV10-1 and TRBJ2-1; D gene ambiguous. The germline V gene has CDR1 WNHNN and CDR2 SYGVQD (reference sequence). V was pared by 3 bases and J by 0 bases, with 6 bases between. CDR3 length: 14 amino acids. CDR3 sequence (DNA): TGCGCCAGCAGTGAAGGTAGCTCCTACAATGAGCAGTTCTTC. It translates to CASSEGSSYNEQFF.

The gene calls are TRBV24-1 and TRBJ2-3; the match to TRBD2 covers 7 bases. V shed 5 bases, J shed 2 bases, and the junction held 6 bases outside the gene matches. The germline gives CDR1 KGHDR, CDR2 SFDVKD. The CDR3 consists of 15 residues. CDR3: CATSGGAGNTDTQYF. The CDR3 DNA reads as TGTGCCACCAGTGGGGGAGCGGGAAACACAGATACGCAGTATTTT.

This clonotype was seen at least ten times. The chain couples TRBV5-1 to TRBJ1-1; tentative D call: TRBD1 (6 bases). CDR3 size: 13 residues. Germline values: CDR1 SGHRS, CDR2 YFSETQ. Trimming removed 7 bases at V and 1 base at J, with 11 bases between. Here the CDR3 reads CASSGHSNTEAFF. The CDR3 nucleotides read TGCGCCAGCTCGGGACACTCGAACACTGAAGCTTTCTTT.

This clonotype occurred a few times. The chain's CDR3 is CATSRDRGSRNQPQHF. Here the CDR3 DNA reads TGTGCCACCAGCAGAGATCGGGGTTCGCGCAATCAGCCCCAGCATTTT. V usage is TRBV15 and J usage is TRBJ1-5; no definite D call. The germline V gene has CDR1 LNHNV and CDR2 YYDKDF (reference sequence). V dropped 0 bases and J dropped 2 bases, with 11 bases sitting between them. CDR3 length equals 16 residues.

The chain uses TRBV28 and TRBJ2-7; D is possibly TRBD2 (6 bases). The CDR3 loop spans 14 amino acids. Trimming shortened V by 5 bases and J by 2 bases, and 13 bases separated the two germline ends. The germline V gene encodes CDR1 MDHEN and CDR2 SYDVKM. The CDR3 DNA reads as TGTGCCAGCAGTCCGGGACTCGCCCCCTACGAGCAGTACTTC. The encoded protein is CASSPGLAPYEQYF.

Within the sample, this clonotype is medium-sized. The chain has TRBV3-1 and TRBJ2-3, with D unclear. Germline CDR1 is LGHDT and CDR2 is YNNKEL (reference sequence). The CDR3 is made up of 12 amino acids. Trimming took 4 bases from V and 4 from J, leaving 6 bases between them. CDR3 residues: CASSLNPDTQYF. The CDR3 nucleotides read TGTGCCAGCAGCCTGAACCCAGATACGCAGTATTTT.

This clonotype has only a few counts. The chain links TRBV5-1 to TRBJ2-7; 8 bases map to TRBD2. The V and J ends lost 4 bases and 6 bases, in that order; junction bases with no gene match: 12. In germline, CDR1 is SGHRS, CDR2 YFSETQ. CDR3 size: 15 residues. The CDR3 DNA reads as TGCGCCAGCAGCGTCAAAGCGGGAGCAACTTTCGAGCAGTACTTC. Residues: CASSVKAGATFEQYF.

The rearrangement uses TRBV3-1 and TRBJ1-1; unclear D gene. The CDR3 spans 13 residues. V was shortened by 1 base and J by 0 bases, with 3 bases between the two germline ends. Germline V lookup: CDR1 LGHDT, CDR2 YNNKEL (reference sequence). Here the CDR3 reads CASSQALNTEAFF. The CDR3 nucleotides read TGTGCCAGCAGCCAAGCACTGAACACTGAAGCTTTCTTT.